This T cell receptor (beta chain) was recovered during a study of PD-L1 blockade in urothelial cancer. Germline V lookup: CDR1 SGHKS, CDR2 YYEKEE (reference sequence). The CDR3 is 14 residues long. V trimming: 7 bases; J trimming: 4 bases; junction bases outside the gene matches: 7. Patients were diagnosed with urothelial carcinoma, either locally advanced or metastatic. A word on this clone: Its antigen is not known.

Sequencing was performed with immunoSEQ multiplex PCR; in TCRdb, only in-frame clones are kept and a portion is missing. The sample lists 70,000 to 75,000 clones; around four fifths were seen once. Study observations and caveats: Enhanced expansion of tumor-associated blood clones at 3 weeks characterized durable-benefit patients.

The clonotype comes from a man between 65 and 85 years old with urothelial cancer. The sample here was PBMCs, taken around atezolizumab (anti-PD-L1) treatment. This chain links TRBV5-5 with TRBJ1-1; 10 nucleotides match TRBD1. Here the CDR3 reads CASSWTGGSTEAFF. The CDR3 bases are TGTGCCAGCTCATGGACAGGGGGAAGCACTGAAGCTTTCTTT.